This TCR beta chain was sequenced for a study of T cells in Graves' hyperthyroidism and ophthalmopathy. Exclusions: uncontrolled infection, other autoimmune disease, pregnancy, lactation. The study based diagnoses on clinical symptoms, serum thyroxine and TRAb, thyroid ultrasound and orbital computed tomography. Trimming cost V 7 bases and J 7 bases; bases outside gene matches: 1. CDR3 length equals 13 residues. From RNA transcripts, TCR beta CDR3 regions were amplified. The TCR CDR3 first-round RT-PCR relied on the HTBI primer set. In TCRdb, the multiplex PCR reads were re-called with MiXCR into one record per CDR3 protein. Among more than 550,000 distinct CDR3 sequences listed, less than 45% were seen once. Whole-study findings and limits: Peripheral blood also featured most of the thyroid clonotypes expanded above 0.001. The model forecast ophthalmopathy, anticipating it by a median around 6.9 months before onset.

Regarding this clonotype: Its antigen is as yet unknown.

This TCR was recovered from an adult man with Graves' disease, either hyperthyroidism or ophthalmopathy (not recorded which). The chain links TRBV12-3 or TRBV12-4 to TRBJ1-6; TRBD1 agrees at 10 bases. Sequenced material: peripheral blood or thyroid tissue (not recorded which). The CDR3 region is CASMDRGNSPLHF. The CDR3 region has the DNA TGTGCCAGCATGGACAGGGGGAATTCACCCCTCCACTTT.